This T cell receptor beta chain was captured by sequencing in a study of shared clonotypes between healthy human individuals. The investigators split CD4+ cells into a CD45RA+ naive subset and a CD45RA-negative memory subset. This table comes from immunoSEQ multiplex PCR, and its TCRdb copy is limited to in-frame clones, with some not included. The table records under 600,000 clones, around 96% of them present only once. There are 16 residues in the CDR3. Looked up from germline, CDR1 is LGHNA and CDR2 is YNFKEQ. The rearrangement uses TRBV4-2 and TRBJ2-5; 8 bases fit TRBD1. The tail of the sequence fits TRBJ2-7 better, so the J call may be wrong. The receptor was derived from a woman aged 25-40 years in good health. Sample: naive CD4+ T cells sorted from blood. Subset: CD45RA+ positively selected. CDR3 nucleotide sequence: TGTGCCAGCAGCCAAGATCCTACAGGGGGGTCCTACGAGCAGTACTTC. Translation gives CASSQDPTGGSYEQYF.